The entry below gives a single T cell receptor (beta chain) sequence along with its context. These data originate in a study of T cell changes during pregnancy in multiple sclerosis. Clones were read by immunoSEQ multiplex PCR, and TCRdb kept only the in-frame ones, dropping some. The table records roughly 40,000 clones, 80% to 95% of them present only once. With 6 bases clipped from V and 5 bases from J, the junction kept 7 bases outside the gene matches. There are 14 residues in the CDR3. Germline V gene lookup returns CDR1 MDHEN and CDR2 SYDVKM. Sequenced material: CD4+ T cells from peripheral blood mononuclear cells, taken in the third trimester of pregnancy. This rearrangement joins TRBV28 to TRBJ1-2; 9 nucleotides line up with TRBD1. This receptor was identified in a female donor with multiple sclerosis, enrolled in a pregnancy study. The DNA of the CDR3 is TGTGCCAGCAGGCCACAGGGGGCGCGGTATGGCTACACCTTC. As protein: CASRPQGARYGYTF.